The clone carrying this T cell receptor (beta chain) was seen once. What it binds is not known. This specimen comes from a study of shared clonotypes between healthy human individuals. General study points: Though the depth was large, rarefaction showed that sorted-subset sequencing was incomplete.

CDR3 length equals 15 residues. Germline V lookup: CDR1 MDHEN, CDR2 SYDVKM. V lost 2 bases, J lost 6 bases, and 16 bases lay in between. Every subset had its genomic DNA shared out evenly among several immunoSEQ plates. Authors' processing steps: ImmunoSEQ sequences covered only the junction and lacked quality scores; filtering therefore differed. TCRdb keeps only in-frame clones here, not all; method: immunoSEQ multiplex PCR. The V and J calls and clone size were taken over from that table, and D and trimming were inferred from the DNA. The sample lists more than 2,000,000 clones; over 90% were seen once. The study enrolled healthy HIV-negative adults without recent acute infections or vaccinations as donors.

The sample consisted of naive CD4+ T cells from PBMCs. As to subset: CD45RA+ positively selected. The rearrangement uses TRBV28 and TRBJ1-1; TRBD1 might be the D (5 bases). The receptor was derived from a man between 18 and 29 years old in good health. Some clones in this sample may be carry-over from other donors' samples. The CDR3 protein is CASSLLRWGYAEAFF. CDR3 nucleotide sequence: TGTGCCAGCAGTTTACTGCGTTGGGGCTACGCTGAAGCTTTCTTT.